This TCR beta chain was observed in a study of identical twins. MiXCR, applied by TCRdb to the 5' RACE reads, yields one record per CDR3 protein. The table includes hundreds of thousands of distinct CDR3 sequences, roughly 20% detected once. Trimming stripped 4 bases from V and 1 base from J, with 13 bases between. CDR3 size: 14 residues. CDR1 is SQVTM and CDR2 is ANQGSEA in the germline V gene. Many counts were recorded for this clonotype. The sample also formed part of further work on T cells expressing NK-cell markers. From that report: Top CD8+ clonotypes included the dominant CD3+CD56+NKG2C+ clonotypes in roughly 6 donors.

The sequenced sample was PBMCs. The chain links TRBV29-1 to TRBJ1-1, with a tentative D call TRBD1 (5 bases). This clonotype was sampled from a woman between 18 and 30 years old in good health. This CDR3 is CSVGSGTSNTEAFF. CDR3 nucleotides: TGCAGCGTTGGGTCGGGGACCTCGAACACTGAAGCTTTCTTT.